The clone carrying this TCR beta chain has at least ten counts. This sample is part of a study of response to subunit inactivated influenza vaccine. From germline, CDR1 is SGHAT and CDR2 FQNNGV. The length of the CDR3 is 15 residues. Trimming stripped 8 bases from V and 1 base from J, with 18 bases between. TCRdb itself ran the RT-PCR reads through MiXCR, one entry per CDR3 protein. This sample has about 620,000 distinct CDR3 sequences; roughly 12% occur once, and the top ten carry approximately 10%. These data were also reused for a study on T cells expressing NK-cell markers. That paper adds: Libraries used 5'RACE template switching adding universal primer site and UMIs. It was sorted CD3+CD56-NKG2C+, CD3+CD56+NKG2C- and CD3+CD56+NKG2C+ T cells that provided the TCR beta repertoires.

This sample comprised PBMCs from blood, obtained on the day of vaccination. The receptor was isolated from a man in his forties or fifties who received an inactivated influenza vaccine. The chain couples TRBV11-2 to TRBJ2-7; a weak D match, TRBD1 (6 bases). CDR3 residues: CASSGTTKISYEQYF. CDR3 bases: TGTGCCAGCTCCGGGACAACAAAAATATCCTACGAGCAGTACTTC.